These 3 T cell receptor beta chains came from one sample sequenced in a study of memory CD4+ T cells and cytomegalovirus serostatus. This table comes from immunoSEQ multiplex PCR, and its TCRdb copy is limited to in-frame clones, with some not included. The sample consists of approximately 88,000 clones, under 90% of them appearing once. The sort gate was single viable CD3+CD4+CD8-CD45RO+ cells for memory CD4+ T cells. The specimen sequenced was memory CD4+ T cells from blood. These receptors all come from an adult in good health and CMV-seropositive.

Of note for this clone: Relative to the germline gene, one junction end is altered; a read error may explain this. The J gene is TRBJ2-7, the V gene TRBV7-7, with 7 bases matching TRBD2. CDR1 is SSHAT, CDR2 FNYEAQ, per germline (reference sequence). The CDR3 is 13 residues long. CDR3: CASSLTSDHEQYF. Written as DNA, the CDR3 is TGTGCTAGCAGCTTAACTAGCGATCACGAGCAGTACTTC.

The chain employs TRBV10-3 and TRBJ2-1, with a possible D match to TRBD2 (5 bases). This CDR3 spans 15 amino acids. Germline V CDR1 and CDR2: ENHRY, SYGVKD. With 3 bases removed from V and 9 bases from J, the gap between germline ends came to 18 bases. CDR3 region: CAISDSLAGVSEQFF. CDR3 sequence (DNA): TGTGCCATCAGTGACTCTCTGGCGGGCGTGAGTGAGCAGTTCTTC.

This sequence joins TRBV6-6 and TRBJ1-5; D remains unclear. V lost 5 bases and J 4 bases, leaving 9 bases between the germline ends. CDR3 length: 13 amino acids. Germline V gene sequence: CDR1 MNHNY, CDR2 SVGAGI (reference sequence). In DNA form, the CDR3 reads TGTGCCAGCAGTCGGCAGACTAATCAGCCCCAGCATTTT. Translated, it gives CASSRQTNQPQHF.